Sequencing of this TCR beta chain was carried out in a study of T cell repertoires in cytomegalovirus infection. Study-wide background: CMV infection and matching HLA type were both indicated by public TCR beta signatures.

TCRdb fed the reads into MiXCR, producing one record per CDR3 protein. The sample holds around 530,000 distinct CDR3 sequences, approximately 26% seen once. The receptor was derived from a human donor in good health (CMV status not recorded). Some clones in this sample may be carry-over from other donors' samples. The specimen was PBMCs.

This CDR3 is CASILPGANVLTF. The CDR3, as DNA: TGTGCCAGTATCCTTCCTGGGGCCAACGTCCTGACTTTC. The chain employs TRBV19 and TRBJ2-6; no definite D call. Trimming left V 7 bases short and J 2 bases short, with 6 bases between. The germline V gene has CDR1 LNHDA and CDR2 SQIVND (reference sequence). The CDR3 consists of 13 residues.